This T cell receptor beta chain was recovered during a study of blood T cells in healthy people across ages. The second PCR ran 7 to 11 cycles with a sample-barcoded 5' primer and J-beta primers. From the 5' RACE reads, TCRdb called clonotypes with MiXCR, one entry per CDR3 protein. The repertoire holds around 1,000,000 distinct CDR3 sequences, less than 45% seen once, with approximately 14% in the top ten. As for this clonotype: Its antigen is unidentified.

Every sample had a minimum of 7 million PBMCs isolated. Broader study findings: The recorded TCR beta diversity per million T cells decreased in a roughly linear manner with age.

The CDR3 contains 15 residues. Germline CDR1 is SGHRS and CDR2 is YFSETQ. Sequenced input: blood. The chain recombines TRBV5-1 with TRBJ2-1; D is perhaps TRBD1 or TRBD2 (5 bases each). The DNA end is more similar to TRBJ2-7, so the J call may be wrong. The TCR originated in a man aged 18 to 35 in good health. This chain's CDR3 is CASSLGGSFIDEQYF. The CDR3 coding sequence is TGCGCCAGCAGCTTGGGGGGGAGTTTTATCGATGAGCAGTACTTC.